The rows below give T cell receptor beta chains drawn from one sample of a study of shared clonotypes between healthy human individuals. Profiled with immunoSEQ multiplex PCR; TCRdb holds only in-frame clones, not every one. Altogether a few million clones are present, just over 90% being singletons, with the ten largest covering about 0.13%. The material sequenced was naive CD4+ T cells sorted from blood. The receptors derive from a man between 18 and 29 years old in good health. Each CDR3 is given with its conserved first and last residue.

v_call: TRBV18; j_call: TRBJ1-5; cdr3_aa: CASSQGQNQPQHF
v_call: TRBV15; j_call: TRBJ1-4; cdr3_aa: CATSAPRQKLFF
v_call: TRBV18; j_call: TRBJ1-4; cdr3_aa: CASSPGSGEKLFF
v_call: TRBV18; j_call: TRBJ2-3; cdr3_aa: CASSPVVSGGNTDTQYF
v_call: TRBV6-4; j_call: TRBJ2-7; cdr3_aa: CASSEDLGYEQYF
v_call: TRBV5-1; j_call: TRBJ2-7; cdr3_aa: CASSPRGQGGDEQYF
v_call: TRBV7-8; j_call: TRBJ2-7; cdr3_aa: CASSQFYEQYF
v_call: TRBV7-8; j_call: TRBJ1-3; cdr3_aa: CASSHGTDSGNTIYF
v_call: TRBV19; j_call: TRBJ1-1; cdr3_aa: CASTTGGNTEAFF
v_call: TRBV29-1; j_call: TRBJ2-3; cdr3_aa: CSVERGRGTDTQYF
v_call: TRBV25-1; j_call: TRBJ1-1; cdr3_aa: CASRDSMNTEAFF
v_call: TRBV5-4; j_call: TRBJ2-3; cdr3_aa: CASSLAGVGRDTQYF
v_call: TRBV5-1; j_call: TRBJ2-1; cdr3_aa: CASSLEGGSEQFF
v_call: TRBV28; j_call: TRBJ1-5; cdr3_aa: CASSWSSVNQPQHF
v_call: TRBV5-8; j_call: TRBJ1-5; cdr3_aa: CASSLLGGGGNQPQHF
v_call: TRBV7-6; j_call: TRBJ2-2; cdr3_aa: CASSRIGRSNTGELFF
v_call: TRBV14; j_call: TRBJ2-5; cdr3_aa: CASSQETETQYF
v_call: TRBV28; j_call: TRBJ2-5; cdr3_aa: CASSLLAGGETQYF
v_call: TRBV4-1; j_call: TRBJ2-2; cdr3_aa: CASSQAIEGLGGTGELFF
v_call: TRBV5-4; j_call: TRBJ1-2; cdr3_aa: CASSLSGQGHYGYTF
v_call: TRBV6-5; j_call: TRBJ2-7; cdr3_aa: CAISVGLSYEQYF
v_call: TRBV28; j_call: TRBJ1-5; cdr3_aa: CTSGQDNQPQHF
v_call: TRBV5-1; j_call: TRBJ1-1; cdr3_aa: CASSSGGANTEAFF
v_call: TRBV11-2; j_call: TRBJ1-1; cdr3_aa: CASSSGPRNTEAFF
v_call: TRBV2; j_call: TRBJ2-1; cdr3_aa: CASSMIQEQFF
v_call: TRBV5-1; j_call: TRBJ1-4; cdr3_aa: CASSHTGDNEKLFF
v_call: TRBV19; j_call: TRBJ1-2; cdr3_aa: CASSTQTLNSNYGYTF
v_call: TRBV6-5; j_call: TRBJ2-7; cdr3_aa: CASSPRGTVNYEQYF
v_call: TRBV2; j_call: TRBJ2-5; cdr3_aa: CASKEETQYF
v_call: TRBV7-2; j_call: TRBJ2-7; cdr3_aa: CASSRPQTYEQYF
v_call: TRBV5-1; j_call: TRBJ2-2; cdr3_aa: CASSLNGGPNTGELFF
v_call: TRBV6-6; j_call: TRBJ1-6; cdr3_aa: CASDRGHNSPLHF
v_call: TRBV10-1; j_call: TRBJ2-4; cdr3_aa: CASSEEREGAKNIQYF
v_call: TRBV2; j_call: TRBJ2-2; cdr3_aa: CASRGASGDTGELFF
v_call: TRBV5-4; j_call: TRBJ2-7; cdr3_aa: CASSFSEAYEQYF
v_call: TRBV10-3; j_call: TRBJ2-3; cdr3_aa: CAISDPTLQGTSTDTQYF
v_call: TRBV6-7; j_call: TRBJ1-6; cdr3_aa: CASSYPTGAYSPLHF
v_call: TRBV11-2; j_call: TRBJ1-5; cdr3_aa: CASSLAKTGGGNQPQHF
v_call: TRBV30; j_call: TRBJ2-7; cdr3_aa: CAWSSGGAYEQYF
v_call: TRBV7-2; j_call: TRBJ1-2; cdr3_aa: CASSLSGEYYGYTF
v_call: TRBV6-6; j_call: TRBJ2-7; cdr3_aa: CASRPQGVRYEQYF
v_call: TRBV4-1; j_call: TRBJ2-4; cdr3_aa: CASSQTTSANIQYF
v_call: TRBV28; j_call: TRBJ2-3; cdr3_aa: CASTRMGLAGLADTQYF
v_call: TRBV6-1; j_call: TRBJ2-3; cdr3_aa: CATRLGTDTQYF
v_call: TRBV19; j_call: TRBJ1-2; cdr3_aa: CASSITAGYYGYTF
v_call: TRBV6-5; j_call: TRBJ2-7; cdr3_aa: CASSPTGILSYEQYF
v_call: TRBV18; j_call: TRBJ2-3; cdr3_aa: CASSPPGGFTQYF
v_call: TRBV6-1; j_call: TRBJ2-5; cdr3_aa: CASSLNRGRETQYF
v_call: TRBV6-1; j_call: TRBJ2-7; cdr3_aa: CASSVDKSYEQYF
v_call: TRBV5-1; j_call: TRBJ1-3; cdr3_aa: CASSFGQQSSGNTIYF
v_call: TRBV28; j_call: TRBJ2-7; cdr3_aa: CASSKRGGTYEQYF
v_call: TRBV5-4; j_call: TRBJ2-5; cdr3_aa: CASSLQGSQETQYF
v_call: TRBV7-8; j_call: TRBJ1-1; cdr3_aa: CASSLAVGTEAFF
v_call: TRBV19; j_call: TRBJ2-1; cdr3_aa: CASSWVNNEQFF